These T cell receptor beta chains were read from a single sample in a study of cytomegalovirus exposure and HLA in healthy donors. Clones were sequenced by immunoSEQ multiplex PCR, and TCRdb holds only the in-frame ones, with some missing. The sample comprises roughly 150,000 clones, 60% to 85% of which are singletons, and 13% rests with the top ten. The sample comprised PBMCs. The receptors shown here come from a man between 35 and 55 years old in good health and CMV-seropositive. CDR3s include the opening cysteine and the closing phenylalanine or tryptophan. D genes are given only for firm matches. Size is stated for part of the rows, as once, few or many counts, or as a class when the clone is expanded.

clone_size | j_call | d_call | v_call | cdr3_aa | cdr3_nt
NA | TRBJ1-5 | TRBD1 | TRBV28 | CASSFRGDRGGGQPQHF | TGTGCCAGCAGTTTCCGGGGGGACAGGGGAGGTGGGCAGCCCCAGCATTTT
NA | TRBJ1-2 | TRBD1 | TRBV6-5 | CASSRTGAQSGYTF | TGTGCCAGCAGCAGGACAGGGGCGCAATCTGGCTACACCTTC
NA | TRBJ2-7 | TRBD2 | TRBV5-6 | CASSVPGLGYEQYF | TGTGCCAGCAGCGTCCCGGGACTAGGCTACGAGCAGTACTTC
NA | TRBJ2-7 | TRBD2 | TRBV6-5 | CASSYTLAGDSYEQYF | TGTGCCAGCAGTTACACCTTAGCGGGAGACTCCTACGAGCAGTACTTC
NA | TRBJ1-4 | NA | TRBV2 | CASSEGGGILKLFF | TGTGCCAGCAGTGAAGGTGGGGGCATCTTGAAACTGTTTTTT
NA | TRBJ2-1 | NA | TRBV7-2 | CASSFTSYGEQFF | TGTGCCAGCAGCTTCACTAGCTACGGGGAGCAGTTCTTC
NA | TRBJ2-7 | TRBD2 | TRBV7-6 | CASSLRGRARGEQYF | TGTGCCAGCAGCTTACGAGGGAGGGCCCGGGGCGAGCAGTACTTC
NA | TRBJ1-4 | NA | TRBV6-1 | CASQEPGGGRKLFF | TGTGCCAGTCAGGAGCCCGGGGGGGGCAGAAAACTGTTTTTT
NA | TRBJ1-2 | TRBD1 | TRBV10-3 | CAIRGNWTGLLGYTF | TGTGCCATCAGGGGGAACTGGACAGGGCTTTTGGGCTACACCTTC
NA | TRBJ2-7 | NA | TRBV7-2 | CASSLDGVGEQYF | TGTGCCAGCAGCTTGGACGGGGTCGGCGAGCAGTACTTC
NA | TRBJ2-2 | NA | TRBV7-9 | CAIPSTLEQFVAGELFF | TGTGCCATCCCCTCTACGCTTGAACAGTTTGTCGCCGGGGAGCTGTTTTTT
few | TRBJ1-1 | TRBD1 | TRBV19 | CASSIDPTGGTEAFF | TGTGCCAGTAGTATAGATCCCACAGGGGGCACTGAAGCTTTCTTT
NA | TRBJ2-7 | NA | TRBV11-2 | CASSSGTGRREQYF | TGTGCCAGCAGCTCCGGGACTGGGAGACGGGAGCAGTACTTC
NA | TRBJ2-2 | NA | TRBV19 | CASSIEVSGELFF | TGTGCCAGTAGTATAGAGGTCAGCGGGGAGCTGTTTTTT
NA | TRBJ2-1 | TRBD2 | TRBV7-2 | CASSLPGLAGYNEQFF | TGTGCCAGCAGCCTGCCGGGACTAGCGGGCTACAATGAGCAGTTCTTC
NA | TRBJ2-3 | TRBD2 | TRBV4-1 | CASSQEGGRPDTQYF | TGCGCCAGCAGCCAAGAGGGAGGGAGGCCAGATACGCAGTATTTT
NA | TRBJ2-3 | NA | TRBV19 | CASSIQYTDTQYF | TGTGCCAGTAGTATACAGTACACAGATACGCAGTATTTT
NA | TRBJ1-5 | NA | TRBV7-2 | CASSLGGGGNQPQHF | TGTGCCAGCAGCTTAGGGGGCGGAGGCAATCAGCCCCAGCATTTT
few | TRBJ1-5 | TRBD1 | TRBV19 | CASKQGDQPQHF | TGTGCCAGTAAACAGGGGGATCAGCCCCAGCATTTT
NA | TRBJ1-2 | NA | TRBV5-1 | CASSLDRVNYGYTF | TGCGCCAGCAGCTTGGACAGGGTAAACTATGGCTACACCTTC
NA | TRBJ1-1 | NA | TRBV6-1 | CASSRIGGSNTEAFF | TGTGCCAGCAGCCGCATCGGAGGGTCGAACACTGAAGCTTTCTTT
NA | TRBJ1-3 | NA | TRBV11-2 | CASSQSDSGNTIYF | TGTGCCAGCAGCCAGTCCGACTCTGGAAACACCATATATTTT
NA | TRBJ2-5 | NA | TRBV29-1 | CSASNGQKETQYF | TGCAGCGCCTCAAATGGACAGAAAGAGACCCAGTACTTC
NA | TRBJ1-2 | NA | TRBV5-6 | CASSWGGRLGGYTF | TGTGCCAGCAGCTGGGGAGGGCGCCTCGGTGGCTACACCTTC
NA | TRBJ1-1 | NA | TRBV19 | CASMVEMNTEAFF | TGTGCCAGTATGGTAGAAATGAACACTGAAGCTTTCTTT
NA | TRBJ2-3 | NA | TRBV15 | CATSRPLTGGINTDTQYF | TGTGCCACCAGCAGACCCCTTACGGGCGGGATAAACACAGATACGCAGTATTTT
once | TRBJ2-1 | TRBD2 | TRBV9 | CASSNPGGVPAYNEQFF | TGTGCCAGCAGCAATCCGGGAGGGGTACCAGCCTACAATGAGCAGTTCTTC
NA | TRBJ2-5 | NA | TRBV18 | CASSFQRQETQYF | TGCGCCAGCTCATTCCAGCGGCAAGAGACCCAGTACTTC
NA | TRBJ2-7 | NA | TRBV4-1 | CASSHRGKEFEQYF | TGCGCCAGCAGCCACAGGGGAAAGGAGTTCGAGCAGTACTTC
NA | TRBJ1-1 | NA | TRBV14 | CASSQDMSLQAFF | TGTGCCAGCAGCCAAGATATGAGCTTACAAGCTTTCTTT
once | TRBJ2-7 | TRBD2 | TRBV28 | CASSPPTSGSNEQYF | TGTGCCAGCAGTCCCCCGACTAGCGGGAGCAACGAGCAGTACTTC
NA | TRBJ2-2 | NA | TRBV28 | CASSFPPEVGELFF | TGTGCCAGCAGTTTTCCCCCAGAGGTCGGGGAGCTGTTTTTT
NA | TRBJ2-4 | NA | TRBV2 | CASSPQNSQYF | TGTGCCAGCAGTCCCCAGAACAGTCAGTACTTC
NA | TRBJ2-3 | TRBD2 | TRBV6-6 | CASTDSGRATDTQYF | TGTGCCAGTACAGATAGCGGGAGGGCCACAGATACGCAGTATTTT
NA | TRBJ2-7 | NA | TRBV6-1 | CASSESPQGRYEQYF | TGTGCCAGCAGTGAATCCCCCCAGGGAAGATACGAGCAGTACTTC
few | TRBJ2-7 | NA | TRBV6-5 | CASSGGLTLASEQYF | TGTGCCAGCAGTGGGGGACTCACACTAGCCTCCGAGCAGTACTTC
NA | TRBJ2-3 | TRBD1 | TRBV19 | CASSNRGPDTDTQYF | TGTGCCAGTAGTAACAGGGGCCCGGACACAGATACGCAGTATTTT
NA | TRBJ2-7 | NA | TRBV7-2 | CASSLRGGSSYEQYF | TGTGCCAGCAGCTTACGTGGGGGGAGCTCCTACGAGCAGTACTTC